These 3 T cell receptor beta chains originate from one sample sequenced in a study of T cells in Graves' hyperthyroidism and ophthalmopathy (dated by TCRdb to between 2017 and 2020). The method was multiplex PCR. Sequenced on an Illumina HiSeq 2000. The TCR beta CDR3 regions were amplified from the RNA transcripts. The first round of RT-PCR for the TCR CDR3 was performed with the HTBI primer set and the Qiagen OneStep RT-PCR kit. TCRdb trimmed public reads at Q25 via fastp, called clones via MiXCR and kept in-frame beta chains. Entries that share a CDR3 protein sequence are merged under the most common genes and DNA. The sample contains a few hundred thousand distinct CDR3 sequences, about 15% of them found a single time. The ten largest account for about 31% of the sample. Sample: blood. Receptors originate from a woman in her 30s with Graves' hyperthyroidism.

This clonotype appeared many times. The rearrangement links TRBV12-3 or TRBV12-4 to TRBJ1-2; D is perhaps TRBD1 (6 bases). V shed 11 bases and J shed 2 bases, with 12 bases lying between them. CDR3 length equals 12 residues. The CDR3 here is CAARGGNYGYTF. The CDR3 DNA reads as TGTGCCGCTAGGGGGGGCAACTATGGCTACACCTTC.

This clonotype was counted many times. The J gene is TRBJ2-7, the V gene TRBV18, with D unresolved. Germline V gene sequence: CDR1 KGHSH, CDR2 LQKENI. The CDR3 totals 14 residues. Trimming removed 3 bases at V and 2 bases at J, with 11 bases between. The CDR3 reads CASSPSAQPYEQYF. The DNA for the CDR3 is TGTGCCAGCTCACCCAGCGCTCAACCCTACGAGCAGTACTTC.

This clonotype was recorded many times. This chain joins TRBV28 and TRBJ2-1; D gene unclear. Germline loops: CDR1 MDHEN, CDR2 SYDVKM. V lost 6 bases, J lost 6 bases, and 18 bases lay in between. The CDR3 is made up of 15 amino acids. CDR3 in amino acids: CASSQITVHGNEQFF. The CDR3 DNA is TGTGCCAGCAGCCAAATTACGGTGCATGGCAATGAGCAGTTCTTC.